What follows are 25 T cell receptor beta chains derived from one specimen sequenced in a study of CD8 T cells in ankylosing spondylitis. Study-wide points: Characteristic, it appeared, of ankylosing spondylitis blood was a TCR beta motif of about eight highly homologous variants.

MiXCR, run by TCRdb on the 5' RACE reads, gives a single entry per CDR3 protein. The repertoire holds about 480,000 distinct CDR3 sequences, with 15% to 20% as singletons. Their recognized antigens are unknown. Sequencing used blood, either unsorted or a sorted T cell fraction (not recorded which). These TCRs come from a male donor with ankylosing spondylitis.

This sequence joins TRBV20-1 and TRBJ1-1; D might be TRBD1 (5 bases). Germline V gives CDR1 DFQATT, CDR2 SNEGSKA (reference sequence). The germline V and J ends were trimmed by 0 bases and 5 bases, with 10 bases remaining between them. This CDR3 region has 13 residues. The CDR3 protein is CSARDRGETEAFF. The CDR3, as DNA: TGCAGTGCTAGAGATCGAGGGGAGACTGAAGCTTTCTTT.

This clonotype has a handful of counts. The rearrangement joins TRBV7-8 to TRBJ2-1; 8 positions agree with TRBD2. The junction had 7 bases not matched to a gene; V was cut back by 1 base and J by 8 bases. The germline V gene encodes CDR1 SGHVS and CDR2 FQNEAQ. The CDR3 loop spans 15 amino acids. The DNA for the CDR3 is TGTGCCAGCAGCTTAGGCAGCGGGAGATTGTATGAGCAGTTCTTC. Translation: CASSLGSGRLYEQFF.

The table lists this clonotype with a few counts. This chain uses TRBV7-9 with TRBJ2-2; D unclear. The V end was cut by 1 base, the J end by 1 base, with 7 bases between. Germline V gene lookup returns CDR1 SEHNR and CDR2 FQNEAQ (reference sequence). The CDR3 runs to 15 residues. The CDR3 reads CASSLGLQNTGELFF. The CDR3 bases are TGTGCCAGCAGCTTAGGGTTGCAGAACACCGGGGAGCTGTTTTTT. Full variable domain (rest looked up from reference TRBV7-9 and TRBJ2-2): DTGVSQNPRHKITKRGQNVTFRCDPISEHNRLYWYRQTLGQGPEFLTYFQNEAQLEKSRLLSDRFSAERPKGSFSTLEIQRTEQGDSAMYLCASSLGLQNTGELFFGEGSRLTVL.

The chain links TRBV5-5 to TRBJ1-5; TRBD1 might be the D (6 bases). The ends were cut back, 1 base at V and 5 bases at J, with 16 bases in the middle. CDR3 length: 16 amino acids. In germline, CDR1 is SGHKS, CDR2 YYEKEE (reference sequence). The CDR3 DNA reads TGTGCCAGCAGCTTGACTACCACCCAGGGGCATCAGCCCCAGCATTTT. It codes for CASSLTTTQGHQPQHF.

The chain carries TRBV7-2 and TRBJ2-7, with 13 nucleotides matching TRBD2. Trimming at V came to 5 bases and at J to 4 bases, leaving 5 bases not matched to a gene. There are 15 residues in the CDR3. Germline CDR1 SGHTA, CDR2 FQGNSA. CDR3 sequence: CASSTRTSGGYEQYF. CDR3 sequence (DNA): TGTGCCAGCAGCACGAGGACTAGCGGGGGATACGAGCAGTACTTC. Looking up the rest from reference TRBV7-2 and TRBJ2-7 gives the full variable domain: GAGVSQSPSNKVTEKGKDVELRCDPISGHTALYWYRQSLGQGLEFLIYFQGNSAPDKSGLPSDRFSAERTGGSVSTLTIQRTQQEDSAVYLCASSTRTSGGYEQYFGPGTRLTVT.

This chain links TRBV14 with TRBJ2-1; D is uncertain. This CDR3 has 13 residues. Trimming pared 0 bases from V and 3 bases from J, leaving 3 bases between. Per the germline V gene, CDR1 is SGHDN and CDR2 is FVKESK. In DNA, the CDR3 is TGTGCCAGCAGCCAAGATATCTACAATGAGCAGTTCTTC. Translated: CASSQDIYNEQFF.

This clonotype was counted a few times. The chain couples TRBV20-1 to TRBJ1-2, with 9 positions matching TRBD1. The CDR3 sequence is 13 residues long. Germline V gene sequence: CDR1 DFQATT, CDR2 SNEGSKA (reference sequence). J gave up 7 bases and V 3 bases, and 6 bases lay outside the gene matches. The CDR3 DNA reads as TGCAGTGCTAGCCCGGGACAGGGCTTTGGCTACACCTTC. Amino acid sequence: CSASPGQGFGYTF.

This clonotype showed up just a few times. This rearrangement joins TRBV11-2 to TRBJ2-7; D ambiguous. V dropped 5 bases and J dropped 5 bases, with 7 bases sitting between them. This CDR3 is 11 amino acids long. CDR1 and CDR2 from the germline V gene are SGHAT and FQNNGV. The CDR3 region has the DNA TGTGCCAGCAGCCTTAGGCACGAGCAGTACTTC. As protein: CASSLRHEQYF.

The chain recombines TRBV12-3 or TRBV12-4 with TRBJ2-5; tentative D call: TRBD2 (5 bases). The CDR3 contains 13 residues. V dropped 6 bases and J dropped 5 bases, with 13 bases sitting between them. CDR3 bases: TGTGCCAGCAGCTTTACTAGAGGGGAGACCCAGTACTTC. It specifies CASSFTRGETQYF.

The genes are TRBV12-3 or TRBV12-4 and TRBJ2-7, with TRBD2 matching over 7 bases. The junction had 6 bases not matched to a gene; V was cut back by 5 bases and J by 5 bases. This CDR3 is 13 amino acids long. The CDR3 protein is CASSVWGGDEQYF. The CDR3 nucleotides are TGTGCCAGCAGTGTTTGGGGAGGGGACGAGCAGTACTTC.

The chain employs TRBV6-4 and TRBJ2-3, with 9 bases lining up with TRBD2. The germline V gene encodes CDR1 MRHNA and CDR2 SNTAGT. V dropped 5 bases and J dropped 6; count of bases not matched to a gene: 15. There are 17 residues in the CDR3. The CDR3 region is CASSRERLAGSSDTQYF. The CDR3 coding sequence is TGTGCCAGCAGTCGAGAGCGGCTAGCGGGATCTTCGGATACGCAGTATTTT.

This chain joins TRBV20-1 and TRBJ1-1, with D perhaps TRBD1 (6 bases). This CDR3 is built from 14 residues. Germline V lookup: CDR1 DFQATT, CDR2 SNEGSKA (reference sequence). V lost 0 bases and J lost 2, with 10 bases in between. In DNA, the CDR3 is TGCAGTGCTAGAGAACAGGGAGGAAACACTGAAGCTTTCTTT. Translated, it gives CSAREQGGNTEAFF.

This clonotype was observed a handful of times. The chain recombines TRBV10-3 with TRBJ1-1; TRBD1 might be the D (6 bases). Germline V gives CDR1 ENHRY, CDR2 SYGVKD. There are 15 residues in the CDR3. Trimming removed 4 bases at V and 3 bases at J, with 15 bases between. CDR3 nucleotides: TGTGCCATCAGTGGCACAGGGCCGGGGGACACTGAAGCTTTCTTT. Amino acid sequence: CAISGTGPGDTEAFF.

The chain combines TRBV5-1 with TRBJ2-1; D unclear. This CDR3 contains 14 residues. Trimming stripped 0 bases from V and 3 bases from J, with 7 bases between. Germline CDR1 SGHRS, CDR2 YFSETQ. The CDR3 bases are TGCGCCAGCAGCTTGGAGAACCTCTACAATGAGCAGTTCTTC. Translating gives CASSLENLYNEQFF.

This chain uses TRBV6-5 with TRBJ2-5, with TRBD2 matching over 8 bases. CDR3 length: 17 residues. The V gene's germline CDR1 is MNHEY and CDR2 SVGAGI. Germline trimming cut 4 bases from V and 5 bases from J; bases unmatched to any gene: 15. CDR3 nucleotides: TGTGCCAGCAGTTCCCCTAGGCTAGCGGGCGAGGAGGAGACCCAGTACTTC. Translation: CASSSPRLAGEEETQYF.

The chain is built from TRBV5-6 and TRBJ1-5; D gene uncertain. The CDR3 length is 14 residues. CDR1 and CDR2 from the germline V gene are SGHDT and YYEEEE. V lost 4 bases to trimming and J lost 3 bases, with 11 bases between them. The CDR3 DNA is TGTGCCAGCAGCGTCCTCGGTGCCAATCAGCCCCAGCATTTT. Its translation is CASSVLGANQPQHF.

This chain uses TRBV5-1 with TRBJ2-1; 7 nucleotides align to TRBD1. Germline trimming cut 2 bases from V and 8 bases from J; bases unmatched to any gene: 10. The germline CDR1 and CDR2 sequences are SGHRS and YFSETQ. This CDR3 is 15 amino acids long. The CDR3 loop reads CASSLPTGASDEQFF. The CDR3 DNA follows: TGCGCCAGCAGCTTACCTACAGGGGCATCTGATGAGCAGTTCTTC.

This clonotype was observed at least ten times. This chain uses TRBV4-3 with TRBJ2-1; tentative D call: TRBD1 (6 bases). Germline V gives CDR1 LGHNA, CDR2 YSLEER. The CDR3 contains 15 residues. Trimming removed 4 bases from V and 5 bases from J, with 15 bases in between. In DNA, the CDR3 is TGCGCCAGCAGCCGTGGTGAGGGGGAAGACAATGAGCAGTTCTTC. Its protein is CASSRGEGEDNEQFF.

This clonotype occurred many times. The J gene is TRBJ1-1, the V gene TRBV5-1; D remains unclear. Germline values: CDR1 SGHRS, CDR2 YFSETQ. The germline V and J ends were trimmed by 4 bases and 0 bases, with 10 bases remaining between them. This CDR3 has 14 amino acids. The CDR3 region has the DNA TGCGCCAGCAGCACCTTGGGTATGAACACTGAAGCTTTCTTT. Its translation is CASSTLGMNTEAFF.

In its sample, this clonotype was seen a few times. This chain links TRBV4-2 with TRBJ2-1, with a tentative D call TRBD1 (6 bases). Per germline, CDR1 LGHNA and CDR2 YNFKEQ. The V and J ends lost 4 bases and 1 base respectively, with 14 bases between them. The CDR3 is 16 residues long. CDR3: CASSLANRASYNEQFF. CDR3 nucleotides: TGTGCCAGCAGCCTAGCGAACAGGGCGTCCTACAATGAGCAGTTCTTC.

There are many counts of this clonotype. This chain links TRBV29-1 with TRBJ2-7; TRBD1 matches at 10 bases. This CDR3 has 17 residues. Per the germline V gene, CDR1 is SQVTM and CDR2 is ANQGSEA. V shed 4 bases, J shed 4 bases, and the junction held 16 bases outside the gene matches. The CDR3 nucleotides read TGCAGCGTTGCCAACCGATACCGGGACAGGGGAAGGTACGAGCAGTACTTC. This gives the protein CSVANRYRDRGRYEQYF.

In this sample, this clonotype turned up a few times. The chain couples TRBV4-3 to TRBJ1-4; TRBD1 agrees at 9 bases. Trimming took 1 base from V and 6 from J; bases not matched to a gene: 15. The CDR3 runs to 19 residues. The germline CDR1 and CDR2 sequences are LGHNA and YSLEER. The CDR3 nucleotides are TGCGCCAGCAGCCAAGGGCCCCCGCTGGGACAGGGCAGGGATGAAAAACTGTTTTTT. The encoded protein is CASSQGPPLGQGRDEKLFF.

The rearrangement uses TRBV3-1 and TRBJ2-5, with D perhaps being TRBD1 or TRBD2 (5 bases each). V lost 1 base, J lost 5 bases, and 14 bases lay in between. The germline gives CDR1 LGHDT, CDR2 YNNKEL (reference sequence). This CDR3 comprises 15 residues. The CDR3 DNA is TGTGCCAGCAGCCAAGTAACGGGGCCGGGGGAGACCCAGTACTTC. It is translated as CASSQVTGPGETQYF.

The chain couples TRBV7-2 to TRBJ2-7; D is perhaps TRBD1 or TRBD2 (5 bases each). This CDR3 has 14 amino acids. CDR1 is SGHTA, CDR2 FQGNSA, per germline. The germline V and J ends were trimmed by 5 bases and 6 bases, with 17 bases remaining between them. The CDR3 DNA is TGTGCCAGCAGCCCCCGGGACCGGTCTGTCGAGCAGTACTTC. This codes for CASSPRDRSVEQYF. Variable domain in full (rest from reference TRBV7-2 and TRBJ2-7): GAGVSQSPSNKVTEKGKDVELRCDPISGHTALYWYRQSLGQGLEFLIYFQGNSAPDKSGLPSDRFSAERTGGSVSTLTIQRTQQEDSAVYLCASSPRDRSVEQYFGPGTRLTVT.

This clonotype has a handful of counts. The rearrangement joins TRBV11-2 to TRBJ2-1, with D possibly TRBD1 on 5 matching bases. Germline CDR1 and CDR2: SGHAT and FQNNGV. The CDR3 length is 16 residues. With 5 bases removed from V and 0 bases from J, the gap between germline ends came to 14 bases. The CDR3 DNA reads TGTGCCAGCAGCATCAGGGATCCCAGCTCCTACAATGAGCAGTTCTTC. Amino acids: CASSIRDPSSYNEQFF.